The entry below gives a single TCR beta chain sequence along with its context. What it binds is unknown. These data belong to a study of T cell responses to AZD1222 COVID-19 vaccine. Whole-study findings and limits: Repertoires were collected only later (after the peak T cell response had occurred). The donors showed a predominance of white British ancestry and of females, with possible underestimation of clonal diversity. Rises in breadth and depth of Spike-specific TCRs came after two AZD1222 doses. Nearly half of the spike-specific TCRs reportedly recognize variant regions that carry no mutations.

With V trimmed by 5 bases and J by 2 bases, 5 bases remained unmatched. The CDR3 extends over 16 amino acids. The germline gives CDR1 LNHNV, CDR2 YYDKDF (reference sequence). Profiling relied on immunoSEQ multiplex PCR, and the TCRdb table lists in-frame clones only, not all of them. The sample has roughly 130,000 clones, approximately 88% seen once; the top ten hold approximately 8%. This TCR was sampled from an adult in good health. This rearrangement joins TRBV15 to TRBJ2-3; TRBD1 agrees at 12 bases. Here the sequenced sample was peripheral blood, taken on day 0 of AZD1222 vaccination. The CDR3 DNA reads TGTGCCACCAGCCCCGGGACAGGGGGCATCACAGATACGCAGTATTTT. The encoded protein is CATSPGTGGITDTQYF.